Listed below are T cell receptor beta chains from one sample, sequenced in a study of graft-versus-host responses after intestinal transplantation. Repertoires were generated with immunoSEQ multiplex PCR, while TCRdb's copy carries only in-frame clones and drops some. The sample carries around 110,000 clones, less than 95% recorded once. The antigens for these receptors are not known. The specimen comprised unstimulated CD4+ T cells sorted from spleen or lymph node cells, sampled before intestinal transplant. The receptors were sampled from a human donor who received an intestinal transplant. Each CDR3 is given with its conserved first and last residue.

V gene	J gene	CDR3 length	CDR3 protein
TRBV10-1	TRBJ2-7	14	CASSEGTGAYEQYF
TRBV2	TRBJ2-2	15	CASRATGIGGGELFF
TRBV7-9	TRBJ1-2	13	CASSIDTGGGYTF
TRBV6-1	TRBJ2-3	15	CASREEVGSTDTQYF
TRBV28	TRBJ2-5	16	CASSLGPARGQETQYF
TRBV9	TRBJ1-4	14	CASSAQGWNEKLFF
TRBV10-2	TRBJ1-3	16	CASSSLGRGPGNTIYF
TRBV28	TRBJ1-5	15	CASIRTGFFNQPQHF
TRBV30	TRBJ2-7	12	CAWGRGTYEQYF
TRBV5-1	TRBJ1-6	15	CASSLVDRSNSPHHF
TRBV7-2	TRBJ1-1	14	CASSLAPGGTEAFF
TRBV6-6	TRBJ1-5	13	CASSLGQGSAQHF
TRBV11-2	TRBJ2-2	15	CASSAGAPNTGELFF
TRBV5-8	TRBJ2-5	13	CASSFGQGETQYF
TRBV5-1	TRBJ2-7	14	CASSLEGRGSEQYF
TRBV4-1	TRBJ2-2	17	CASSQVAGPSSYGELFF
TRBV5-1	TRBJ2-3	18	CASSLRIKRGAVTDTQYF
TRBV27	TRBJ1-5	14	CASGGGYSNQPQHF
TRBV6-1	TRBJ1-1	15	CASSIRTGRNTEAFF
TRBV6-5	TRBJ2-2	12	CASRGLSGELFF
TRBV30	TRBJ2-2	13	CAWMTVNTGELFF
TRBV2	TRBJ1-1	14	CASSSQGRNTEAFF
TRBV27	TRBJ1-2	14	CASSSGQGVYGYTF
TRBV9	TRBJ1-1	17	CASSVVRQGAANTEAFF
TRBV5-1	TRBJ1-6	15	CASSFGQGGREPLHF
TRBV30	TRBJ1-1	12	CAWDRLNTEAFF
TRBV4-1	TRBJ2-7	15	CASSQGRGPIYEQYF
TRBV5-1	TRBJ2-2	16	CASSLSTSGADGELFF
TRBV4-3	TRBJ1-5	14	CASSQDDGLPPQHF
TRBV7-9	TRBJ1-4	15	CASSGQGVTGEKLFF
TRBV18	TRBJ2-7	13	CASSPARDYEQYF
TRBV11-2	TRBJ1-1	15	CASSLRAGGNTEAFF
TRBV18	TRBJ1-4	14	CASSLYGTNEKLFF
TRBV2	TRBJ2-7	15	CASSEGGTGNYEQYF
TRBV19	TRBJ1-5	16	CASSITNRGRVQPQHF
TRBV18	TRBJ2-7	14	CASSNGLAGDEQYF
TRBV7-8	TRBJ2-7	16	CASSPLAGAYSYEQYF
TRBV28	TRBJ2-7	14	CASTPGTTRREQYF
TRBV10-3	TRBJ2-1	18	CAISESNIADVSYNEQFF
TRBV6-1	TRBJ1-4	14	CASSDGRVGEKLFF
TRBV6-1	TRBJ1-1	14	CASSETRQGWKAFF
TRBV7-2	TRBJ2-7	15	CASSFRASGGFEQYF
TRBV5-5	TRBJ2-7	15	CASSLANEGPYEQYF
TRBV29-1	TRBJ2-3	15	CSVYSPGLAGDTQYF
TRBV7-9	TRBJ2-7	13	CASSLAFRYEQYF
TRBV11-2	TRBJ2-2	13	CASSLGGRLELFF
TRBV28	TRBJ2-2	13	CATRTRGTGELFF
TRBV5-1	TRBJ1-1	16	CASSLFRGQGVTEAFF
TRBV11-2	TRBJ1-1	11	CASSSSTEAFF
TRBV6-5	TRBJ2-3	12	CASRDYTDTQYF
TRBV5-1	TRBJ1-4	15	CASSTGTGANEKLFF
TRBV29-1	TRBJ2-3	14	CSVLGRGAPDTQYF
TRBV5-5	TRBJ1-1	16	CASRFRDRGMNTEAFF
TRBV5-1	TRBJ2-7	13	CASRWRESYEQYF
TRBV9	TRBJ2-3	15	CASSVAPGAGDTQYF
TRBV28	TRBJ2-7	13	CASSLGGPNEQYF
TRBV4-1	TRBJ2-7	14	CASSQSLAEYEQYF
TRBV18	TRBJ1-3	17	CASLMAAGSSSGNTIYF
TRBV6-6	TRBJ1-2	16	CASRYTLQATNYGYTF